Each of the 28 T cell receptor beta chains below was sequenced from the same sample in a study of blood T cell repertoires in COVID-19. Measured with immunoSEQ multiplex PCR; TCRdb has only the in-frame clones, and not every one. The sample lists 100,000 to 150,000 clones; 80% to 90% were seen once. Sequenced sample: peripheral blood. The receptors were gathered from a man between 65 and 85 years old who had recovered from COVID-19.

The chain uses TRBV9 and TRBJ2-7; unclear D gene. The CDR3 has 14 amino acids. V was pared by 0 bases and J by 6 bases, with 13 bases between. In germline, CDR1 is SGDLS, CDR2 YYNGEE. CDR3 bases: TGTGCCAGCAGCGTAGCTTCAGGAATAGGCGAGCAGTACTTC. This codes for CASSVASGIGEQYF.

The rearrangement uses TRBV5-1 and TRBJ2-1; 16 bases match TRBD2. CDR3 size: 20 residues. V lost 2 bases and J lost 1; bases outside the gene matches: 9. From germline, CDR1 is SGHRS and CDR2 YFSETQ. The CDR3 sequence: CASSFPGTSGGAGSYNEQFF. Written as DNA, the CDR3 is TGCGCCAGCAGCTTCCCCGGGACTAGCGGGGGGGCCGGGTCCTACAATGAGCAGTTCTTC.

Here the CDR3 reads CASSRRSGTGVNANVLTF. The DNA for the CDR3 is TGCGCCAGCAGCCGACGTTCCGGGACAGGGGTGAACGCCAACGTCCTGACTTTC. V gene TRBV5-1 combines with J gene TRBJ2-6, with 10 positions matching TRBD1. This CDR3 comprises 18 residues. The V and J ends lost 4 bases and 7 bases, in that order; junction bases with no gene match: 14. Germline assignment: CDR1 SGHRS and CDR2 YFSETQ.

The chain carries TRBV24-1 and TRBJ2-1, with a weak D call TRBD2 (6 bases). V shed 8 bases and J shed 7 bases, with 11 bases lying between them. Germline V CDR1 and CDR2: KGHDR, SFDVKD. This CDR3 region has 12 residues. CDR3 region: CATMWGENEQFF. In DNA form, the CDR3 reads TGTGCCACCATGTGGGGGGAGAATGAGCAGTTCTTC.

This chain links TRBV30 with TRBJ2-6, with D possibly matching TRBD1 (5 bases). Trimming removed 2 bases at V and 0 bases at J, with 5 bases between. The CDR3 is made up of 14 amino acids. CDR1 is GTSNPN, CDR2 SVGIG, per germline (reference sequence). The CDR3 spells CAWSQGSGANVLTF. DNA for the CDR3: TGTGCCTGGAGTCAGGGCTCTGGGGCCAACGTCCTGACTTTC.

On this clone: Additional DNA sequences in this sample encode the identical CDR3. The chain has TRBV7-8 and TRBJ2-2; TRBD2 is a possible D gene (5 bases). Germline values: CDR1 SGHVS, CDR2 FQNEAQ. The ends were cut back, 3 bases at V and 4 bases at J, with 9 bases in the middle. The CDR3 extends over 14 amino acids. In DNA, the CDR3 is TGTGCCAGCAGCTTCCGGGGTGGCACCGGGGAGCTGTTTTTT. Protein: CASSFRGGTGELFF.

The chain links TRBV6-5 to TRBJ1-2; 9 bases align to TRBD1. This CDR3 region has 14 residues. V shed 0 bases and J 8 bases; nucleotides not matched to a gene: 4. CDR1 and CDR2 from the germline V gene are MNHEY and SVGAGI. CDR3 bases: TGTGCCAGCAGTTACTCGGACAGGGGTCAAGGCTACACCTTC. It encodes CASSYSDRGQGYTF.

CDR3 sequence: CAWSVGGGRSPLHF. The CDR3 coding sequence is TGTGCCTGGAGTGTCGGAGGAGGGAGGTCACCCCTCCACTTT. The V call is TRBV30, the J call TRBJ1-6; no firm D call. The CDR3 covers 14 residues. Germline V gene sequence: CDR1 GTSNPN, CDR2 SVGIG (reference sequence). Trimming cost V 0 bases and J 10 bases, with 13 bases left between them.

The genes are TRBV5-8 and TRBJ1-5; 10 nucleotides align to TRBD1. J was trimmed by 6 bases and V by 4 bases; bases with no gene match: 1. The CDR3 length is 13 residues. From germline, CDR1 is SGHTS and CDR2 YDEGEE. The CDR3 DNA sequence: TGTGCCAGCAGCAGGACAGGGGGTCAGCCCCAGCATTTT. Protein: CASSRTGGQPQHF. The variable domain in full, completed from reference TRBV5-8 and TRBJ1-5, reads EAGVTQSPTHLIKTRGQQATLRCSPISGHTSVYWYQQALGLGLQFLLWYDEGEERNRGNFPPRFSGRQFPNYSSELNVNALELEDSALYLCASSRTGGQPQHFGDGTRLSIL.

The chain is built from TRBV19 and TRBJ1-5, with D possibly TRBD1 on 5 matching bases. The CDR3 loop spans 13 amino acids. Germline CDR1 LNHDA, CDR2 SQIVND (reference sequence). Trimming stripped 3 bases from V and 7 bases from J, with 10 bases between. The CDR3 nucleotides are TGTGCCAGTAGTATCAGGGCTCGGCAGCCCCAGCATTTT. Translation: CASSIRARQPQHF.

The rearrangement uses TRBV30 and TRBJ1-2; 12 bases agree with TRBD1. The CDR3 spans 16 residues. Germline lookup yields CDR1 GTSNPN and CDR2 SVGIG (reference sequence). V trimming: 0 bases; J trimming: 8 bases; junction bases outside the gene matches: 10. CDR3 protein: CAWSVPLRDRGPGYTF. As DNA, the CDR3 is TGTGCCTGGAGTGTACCCCTCCGGGACAGGGGGCCGGGCTACACCTTC. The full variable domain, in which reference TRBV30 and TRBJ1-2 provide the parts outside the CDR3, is SQTIHQWPATLVQPVGSPLSLECTVEGTSNPNLYWYRQAAGRGLQLLFYSVGIGQISSEVPQNLSASRPQDRQFILSSKKLLLSDSGFYLCAWSVPLRDRGPGYTFGSGTRLTVV.

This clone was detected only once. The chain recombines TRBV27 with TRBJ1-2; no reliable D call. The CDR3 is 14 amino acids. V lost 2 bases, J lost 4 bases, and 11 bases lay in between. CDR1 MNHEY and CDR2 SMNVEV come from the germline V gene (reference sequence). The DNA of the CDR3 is TGTGCCAGCAGTTTAGACTGGCGGTCCTATGGCTACACCTTC. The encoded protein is CASSLDWRSYGYTF.

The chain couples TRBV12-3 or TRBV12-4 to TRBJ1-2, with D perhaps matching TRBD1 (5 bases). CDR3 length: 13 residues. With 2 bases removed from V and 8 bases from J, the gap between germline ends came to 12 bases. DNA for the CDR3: TGTGCCAGCAGTTTAACGGGGGGAACAGGCTACACCTTC. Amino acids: CASSLTGGTGYTF.

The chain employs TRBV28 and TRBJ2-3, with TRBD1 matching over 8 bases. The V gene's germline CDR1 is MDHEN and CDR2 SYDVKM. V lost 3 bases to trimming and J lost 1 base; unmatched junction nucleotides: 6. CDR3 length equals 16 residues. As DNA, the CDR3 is TGTGCCAGCAGTTTGCAGGGGGCCGGTGGCACAGATACGCAGTATTTT. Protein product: CASSLQGAGGTDTQYF.

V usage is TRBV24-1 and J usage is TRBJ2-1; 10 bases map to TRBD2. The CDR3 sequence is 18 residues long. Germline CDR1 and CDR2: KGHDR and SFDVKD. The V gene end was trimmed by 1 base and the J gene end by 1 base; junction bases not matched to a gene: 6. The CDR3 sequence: CATSDLAGGPSSYNEQFF. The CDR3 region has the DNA TGTGCCACCAGTGATTTAGCGGGAGGGCCATCTTCCTACAATGAGCAGTTCTTC.

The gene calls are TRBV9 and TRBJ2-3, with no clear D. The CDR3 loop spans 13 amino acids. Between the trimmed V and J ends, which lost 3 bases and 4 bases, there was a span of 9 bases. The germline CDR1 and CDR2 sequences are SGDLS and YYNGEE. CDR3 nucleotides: TGTGCCAGCAGCGCCGGAGTGCCAGATACGCAGTATTTT. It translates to CASSAGVPDTQYF.

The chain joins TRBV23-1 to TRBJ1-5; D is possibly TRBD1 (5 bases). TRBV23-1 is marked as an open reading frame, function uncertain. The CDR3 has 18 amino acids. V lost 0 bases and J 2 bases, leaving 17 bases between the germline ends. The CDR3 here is CASSQSRSWGEGNQPQHF. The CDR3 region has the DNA TGCGCCAGCAGTCAATCCCGGTCTTGGGGCGAAGGCAATCAGCCCCAGCATTTT.

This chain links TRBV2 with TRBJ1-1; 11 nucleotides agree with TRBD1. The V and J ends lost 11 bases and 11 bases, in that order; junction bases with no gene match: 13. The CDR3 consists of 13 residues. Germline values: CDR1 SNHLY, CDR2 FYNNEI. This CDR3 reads CAGPTSGTGGAFF. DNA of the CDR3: TGTGCCGGACCAACGTCCGGGACAGGGGGGGCTTTCTTT.

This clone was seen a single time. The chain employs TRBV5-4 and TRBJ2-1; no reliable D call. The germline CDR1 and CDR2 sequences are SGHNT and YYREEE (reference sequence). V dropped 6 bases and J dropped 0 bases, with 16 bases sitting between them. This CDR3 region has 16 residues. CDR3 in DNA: TGTGCCAGCACCTCCGGCGGAGCGAGCTCCTACAATGAGCAGTTCTTC. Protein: CASTSGGASSYNEQFF.

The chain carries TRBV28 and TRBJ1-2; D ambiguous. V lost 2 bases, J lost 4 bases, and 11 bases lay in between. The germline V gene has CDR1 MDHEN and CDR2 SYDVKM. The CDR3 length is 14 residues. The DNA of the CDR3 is TGTGCCAGCAGTTTAATTGGGCAGTCCTATGGCTACACCTTC. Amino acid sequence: CASSLIGQSYGYTF.

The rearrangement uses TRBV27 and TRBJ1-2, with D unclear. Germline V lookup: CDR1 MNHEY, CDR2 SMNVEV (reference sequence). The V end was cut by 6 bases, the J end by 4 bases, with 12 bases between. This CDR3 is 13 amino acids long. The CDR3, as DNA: TGTGCCAGCAGCCCGTCACGGGGCTATGGCTACACCTTC. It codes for CASSPSRGYGYTF.

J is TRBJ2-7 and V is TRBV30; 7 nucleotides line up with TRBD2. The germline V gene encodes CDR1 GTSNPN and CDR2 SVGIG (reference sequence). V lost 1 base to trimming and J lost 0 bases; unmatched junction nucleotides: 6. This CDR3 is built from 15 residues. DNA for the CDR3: TGTGCCTGGAGTGCCTTGACTAGCCACTCCTACGAGCAGTACTTC. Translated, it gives CAWSALTSHSYEQYF.

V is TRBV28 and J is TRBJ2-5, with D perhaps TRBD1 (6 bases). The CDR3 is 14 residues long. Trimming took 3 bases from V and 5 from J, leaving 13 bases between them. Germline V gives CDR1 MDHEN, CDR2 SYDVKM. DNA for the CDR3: TGTGCCAGCAGTTTTGTGGGGGCAGGCGAGACCCAGTACTTC. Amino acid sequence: CASSFVGAGETQYF.

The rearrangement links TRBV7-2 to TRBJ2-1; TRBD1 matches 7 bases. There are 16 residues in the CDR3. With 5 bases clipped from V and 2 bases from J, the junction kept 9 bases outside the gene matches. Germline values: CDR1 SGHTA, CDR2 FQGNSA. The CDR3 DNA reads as TGTGCCAGCAGCCTCCGAATCGACAGGGCCTACAATGAGCAGTTCTTC. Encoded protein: CASSLRIDRAYNEQFF.

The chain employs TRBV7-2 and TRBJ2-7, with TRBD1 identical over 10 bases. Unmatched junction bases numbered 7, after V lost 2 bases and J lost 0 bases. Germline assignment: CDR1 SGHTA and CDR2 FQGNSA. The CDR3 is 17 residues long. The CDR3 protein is CASSLYPGTGVSYEQYF. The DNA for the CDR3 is TGTGCCAGCAGCTTATATCCCGGGACAGGGGTCTCCTACGAGCAGTACTTC.

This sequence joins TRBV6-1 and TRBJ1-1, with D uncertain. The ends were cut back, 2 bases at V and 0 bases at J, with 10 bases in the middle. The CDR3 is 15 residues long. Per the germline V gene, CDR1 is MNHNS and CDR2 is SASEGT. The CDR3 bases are TGTGCCAGCAGTGAATTTGACACTCTGAACACTGAAGCTTTCTTT. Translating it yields CASSEFDTLNTEAFF.

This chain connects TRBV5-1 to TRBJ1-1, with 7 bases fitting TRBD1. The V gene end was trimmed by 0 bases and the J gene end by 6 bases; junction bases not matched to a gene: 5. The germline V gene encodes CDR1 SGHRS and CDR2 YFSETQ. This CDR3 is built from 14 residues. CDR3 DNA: TGCGCCAGCAGCTTGGGGGGGACAGTGCCTGAAGCTTTCTTT. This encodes CASSLGGTVPEAFF. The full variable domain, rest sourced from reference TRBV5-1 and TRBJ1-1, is KAGVTQTPRYLIKTRGQQVTLSCSPISGHRSVSWYQQTPGQGLQFLFEYFSETQRNKGNFPGRFSGRQFSNSRSEMNVSTLELGDSALYLCASSLGGTVPEAFFGQGTRLTVV.

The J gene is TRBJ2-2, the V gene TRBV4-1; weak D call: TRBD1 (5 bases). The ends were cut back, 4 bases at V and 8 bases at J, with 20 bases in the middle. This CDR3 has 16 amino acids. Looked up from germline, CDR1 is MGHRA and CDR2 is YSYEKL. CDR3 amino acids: CASSRPLILTEGELFF. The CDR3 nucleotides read TGCGCCAGCAGCCGCCCCCTGATCCTGACAGAAGGGGAGCTGTTTTTT.